These T cell receptor beta chains were read from a single sample in a study of cytomegalovirus exposure and HLA in healthy donors. Here immunoSEQ multiplex PCR was the method, and the copy in TCRdb shows in-frame clones only, minus some. This table holds some 130,000 clones, 80% found once. Source material: PBMCs. The receptors shown here come from a man aged 40-55 years in good health and CMV-seronegative. The CDR3 runs from the conserved cysteine through the conserved F or W. D genes are given only for firm matches. Not every row has a clone size; where given, it reads once, few, many or a size class.

v_gene: TRBV14; d_gene: -; abundance: -; j_gene: TRBJ1-6; CDR3nt: TGTGCCAGCAGCCAAACCAGTGGTTCACCCCTCCACTTT; CDR3aa: CASSQTSGSPLHF
v_gene: TRBV5-4; d_gene: -; abundance: -; j_gene: TRBJ2-7; CDR3nt: TGTGCCAGCAGCTTGACCCGCGGGGGCGGCTACGAGCAGTACTTC; CDR3aa: CASSLTRGGGYEQYF
v_gene: TRBV27; d_gene: -; abundance: -; j_gene: TRBJ1-4; CDR3nt: TGTGCCAGCAGTTTACGCCCCGGGGGGCTAAAATTAACTAATGAAAAACTGTTTTTT; CDR3aa: CASSLRPGGLKLTNEKLFF
v_gene: TRBV28; d_gene: TRBD1; abundance: -; j_gene: TRBJ1-5; CDR3nt: TGTGCCAGCAGTTTAGGGACAGGGGTCGGCAATCAGCCCCAGCATTTT; CDR3aa: CASSLGTGVGNQPQHF
v_gene: TRBV2; d_gene: -; abundance: -; j_gene: TRBJ1-1; CDR3nt: TGTGCCAGCAAGGAAGGACAGCCGAACACTGAAGCTTTCTTT; CDR3aa: CASKEGQPNTEAFF
v_gene: TRBV2; d_gene: TRBD1; abundance: -; j_gene: TRBJ2-6; CDR3nt: TGTGCCAGCAGTAGGACAGGGGGCGAGGCTGGGGCCAACGTCCTGACTTTC; CDR3aa: CASSRTGGEAGANVLTF
v_gene: TRBV7-2; d_gene: TRBD1; abundance: few; j_gene: TRBJ2-1; CDR3nt: TGTGCCAGCAGCTTAGGGGGGACAGGCAACAATGAGCAGTTCTTC; CDR3aa: CASSLGGTGNNEQFF
v_gene: TRBV5-1; d_gene: -; abundance: -; j_gene: TRBJ1-2; CDR3nt: TGCGCCAGCAGCTTAGGCCAGCTGGCGGGAGGCTACACCTTC; CDR3aa: CASSLGQLAGGYTF
v_gene: TRBV5-5; d_gene: -; abundance: -; j_gene: TRBJ2-1; CDR3nt: TGTGCCAGCAGCCATACAGGGATATTACAATATGAGCAGTTCTTC; CDR3aa: CASSHTGILQYEQFF
v_gene: TRBV30; d_gene: -; abundance: -; j_gene: TRBJ2-5; CDR3nt: TGTGCCTGCGATCCCTCGGGACAAGAGACCCAGTACTTC; CDR3aa: CACDPSGQETQYF
v_gene: TRBV27; d_gene: TRBD1; abundance: -; j_gene: TRBJ2-5; CDR3nt: TGTGCCACCGCGTCTCTGGGACAGGGATATCAAGAGACCCAGTACTTC; CDR3aa: CATASLGQGYQETQYF
v_gene: TRBV30; d_gene: TRBD2; abundance: -; j_gene: TRBJ2-3; CDR3nt: TGTGCCTGGAGTGTTGTAGTAAGGTTGAGGCGGGAGGCAGATACGCAGTATTTT; CDR3aa: CAWSVVVRLRREADTQYF
v_gene: TRBV28; d_gene: -; abundance: -; j_gene: TRBJ2-7; CDR3nt: TGTGCCAGCAGTCAGACAGGCTACGAGCAGTACTTC; CDR3aa: CASSQTGYEQYF
v_gene: TRBV7-2; d_gene: -; abundance: -; j_gene: TRBJ2-7; CDR3nt: TGTGCCAGCAGCTTAGATCCTGGGGGCCGTCCACGTCACGGGCAGTACTTC; CDR3aa: CASSLDPGGRPRHGQYF
v_gene: TRBV6-6; d_gene: -; abundance: -; j_gene: TRBJ2-3; CDR3nt: TGTGCCAGCAGTTTCACAGGACGGACAGATACGCAGTATTTT; CDR3aa: CASSFTGRTDTQYF
v_gene: TRBV5-1; d_gene: TRBD1; abundance: -; j_gene: TRBJ1-1; CDR3nt: TGCGCCAGCAGCTTTCAGGGGGCTGGAACTGAAGCTTTCTTT; CDR3aa: CASSFQGAGTEAFF